This entry lists 20 T cell receptor beta chains sequenced from one sample in a study of T-cell memory formation after mild COVID-19. TCRdb re-called the 5' RACE reads with MiXCR, one entry per CDR3 protein. Altogether some 440,000 distinct CDR3 sequences are present, around a quarter being singletons, with the ten largest covering around 13%. Material for sequencing was PBMCs or a T cell subset sorted from them (not recorded which). The receptor source for this set is an adult woman who had mild COVID-19 (a few samples of this study predate the infection). Cell type and time point are not known.

This clonotype came up many times. The chain carries TRBV5-4 and TRBJ2-2, with D possibly called TRBD1 or TRBD2 (5 bases each). The CDR3 runs to 15 residues. Per germline, CDR1 SGHNT and CDR2 YYREEE (reference sequence). The germline V and J ends were trimmed by 3 bases and 1 base, with 10 bases remaining between them. The CDR3 DNA sequence: TGTGCCAGCAGCTCCGGGACGCTGAACACCGGGGAGCTGTTTTTT. This codes for CASSSGTLNTGELFF.

The rearrangement links TRBV29-1 to TRBJ2-1, with 11 bases that match TRBD1. There are 11 residues in the CDR3. Germline V gene lookup returns CDR1 SQVTM and CDR2 ANQGSEA. The trim removed 3 bases at V and 14 bases at J, leaving 3 bases unmatched. DNA for the CDR3: TGCAGCGTTGATGGACAGGGGGCGGAGTTCTTC. Translating gives CSVDGQGAEFF.

This clonotype was recorded many times. The chain couples TRBV5-1 to TRBJ2-3; TRBD2 might be the D (6 bases). V lost 7 bases, J lost 5 bases, and 17 bases lay in between. The CDR3 has 14 amino acids. Germline CDR1 SGHRS, CDR2 YFSETQ. CDR3 sequence (DNA): TGCGCCAGCTGCTACGGGGGAGCGGAAGATACGCAGTATTTT. Translating it yields CASCYGGAEDTQYF.

This clonotype was observed a few times. The V and J genes are TRBV7-3 and TRBJ1-1; a weak D match, TRBD1 (6 bases). The CDR3 is made up of 13 amino acids. Germline V lookup: CDR1 SGHTA, CDR2 FQGTGA. V was trimmed by 1 base and J by 4 bases, leaving 7 bases between them. The CDR3 coding sequence is TGTGCCAGCAGCTTAAAAGGGGGCACTGAAGCTTTCTTT. Translation: CASSLKGGTEAFF. The whole variable domain, filled in from reference TRBV7-3 and TRBJ1-1, reads GAGVSQTPSNKVTEKGKYVELRCDPISGHTALYWYRQSLGQGPEFLIYFQGTGAADDSGLPNDRFFAVRPEGSVSTLKIQRTERGDSAVYLCASSLKGGTEAFFGQGTRLTVV.

V and J are TRBV3-1 and TRBJ1-6, with a weak D call TRBD1 (5 bases). From germline, CDR1 is LGHDT and CDR2 YNNKEL (reference sequence). CDR3 length equals 14 residues. Between the trimmed V and J ends, which lost 8 bases and 3 bases, there was a span of 11 bases. This chain's CDR3 is CASRDSGYNSPLHF. CDR3 sequence (DNA): TGTGCCAGCCGTGACAGCGGCTATAATTCACCCCTCCACTTT.

In this sample, this clonotype turned up a few times. The chain couples TRBV2 to TRBJ2-1; 8 bases agree with TRBD1. The germline V gene encodes CDR1 SNHLY and CDR2 FYNNEI. V lost 1 base to trimming and J lost 6 bases; unmatched junction nucleotides: 8. The CDR3 is 16 residues long. The DNA of the CDR3 is TGTGCCAGCAGTGAAGTTCGACAGGGGTTGGGCAATGAGCAGTTCTTC. Translating it yields CASSEVRQGLGNEQFF.

This clonotype turned up a few times. V is TRBV7-9 and J is TRBJ1-4; TRBD1 aligns across 7 bases. Trimming took 2 bases from V and 8 from J; bases not matched to a gene: 8. This CDR3 has 15 amino acids. Per germline, CDR1 SEHNR and CDR2 FQNEAQ (reference sequence). CDR3 loop: CASSLTQTGREKLFF. The CDR3 region has the DNA TGTGCCAGCAGCTTAACCCAGACAGGGCGAGAAAAACTGTTTTTT.

This clonotype was observed a handful of times. This chain uses TRBV12-3 or TRBV12-4 with TRBJ2-5, with 7 bases matching TRBD1. The CDR3 has 14 amino acids. V trimming: 7 bases; J trimming: 5 bases; junction bases outside the gene matches: 10. In nucleotides, the CDR3 is TGTGCCAGCACCGTACGAGGGGGCGGGGAGACCCAGTACTTC. It encodes CASTVRGGGETQYF.

Concerning this clonotype itself: Given a much more abundant clone one base away, this may be a read error. J is TRBJ1-5 and V is TRBV2; D not resolved. V lost 4 bases, J lost 0 bases, and 7 bases lay in between. The CDR3 contains 14 residues. CDR1 is SNHLY, CDR2 FYNNEI, per germline. CDR3 in amino acids: CASSGEYSNQPQHF. The CDR3 nucleotides are TGTGCCAGCAGTGGAGAGTATAGCAATCAGCCCCAGCATTTT. Using reference TRBV2 and TRBJ1-5 for the parts outside the CDR3, the full variable domain is EPEVTQTPSHQVTQMGQEVILRCVPISNHLYFYWYRQILGQKVEFLVSFYNNEISEKSEIFDDQFSVERPDGSNFTLKIRSTKLEDSAMYFCASSGEYSNQPQHFGDGTRLSIL.

The chain uses TRBV15 and TRBJ1-2; 9 positions match TRBD1. V was clipped by 3 bases and J by 7 bases; unmatched bases: 9. The CDR3 has 15 residues. Germline CDR1 LNHNV, CDR2 YYDKDF (reference sequence). CDR3 coding DNA: TGTGCCACCAGCAGTCGTTGGGGACAGGGTTTTGGCTACACCTTC. It yields the protein CATSSRWGQGFGYTF.

This clonotype was counted only a few times. The CDR3 region has the DNA TGTGCCAGCAGTTACGAAGGCGGGGCGAACACTGAAGCTTTCTTT. Its protein is CASSYEGGANTEAFF. The chain combines TRBV6-5 with TRBJ1-1, with D possibly matching TRBD1 (5 bases). CDR1 and CDR2 (germline): MNHEY, SVGAGI. Trimming removed 2 bases from V and 1 base from J, with 11 bases in between. This CDR3 region has 15 residues.

This chain links TRBV7-2 with TRBJ2-3; 8 nucleotides match TRBD1. The CDR3 loop spans 17 amino acids. Germline V lookup: CDR1 SGHTA, CDR2 FQGNSA. J lost 2 bases, V lost 4 bases, and 11 bases had no gene match. The DNA of the CDR3 is TGTGCCAGCAGCTGGGGGTACAGGGGGGTCTACACAGATACGCAGTATTTT. Amino acids: CASSWGYRGVYTDTQYF.

The chain couples TRBV27 to TRBJ2-1; possible D gene TRBD2, 5 bases. CDR1 MNHEY and CDR2 SMNVEV come from the germline V gene (reference sequence). The CDR3 has 12 amino acids. The V gene lost 6 bases and the J gene lost 3 bases, with 6 bases spanning the gap. The CDR3 bases are TGTGCCAGCAGCGGACTCTACAATGAGCAGTTCTTC. It codes for CASSGLYNEQFF.

V usage is TRBV5-8 and J usage is TRBJ2-5, with 9 bases fitting TRBD2. V lost 2 bases, J lost 5 bases, and 4 bases stayed unmatched. Germline V gene data show CDR1 as SGHTS and CDR2 as YDEGEE. CDR3 length: 14 amino acids. The CDR3 spells CASSFLAGMETQYF. Written as DNA, the CDR3 is TGTGCCAGCAGCTTCCTAGCGGGGATGGAGACCCAGTACTTC.

This clonotype was observed a handful of times. In nucleotides, the CDR3 is TGCGCCAGCAGCTACGGACAGGGTATCTCAGATACGCAGTATTTT. Residues: CASSYGQGISDTQYF. V gene TRBV5-1 combines with J gene TRBJ2-3, with 8 bases aligning to TRBD1. Germline V CDR1 and CDR2: SGHRS, YFSETQ. The junction had 7 bases not matched to a gene; V was cut back by 3 bases and J by 4 bases. The CDR3 contains 15 residues.

This clonotype was counted a few times. V gene TRBV4-1 combines with J gene TRBJ1-2; D perhaps matches TRBD1 (6 bases). Germline loops: CDR1 MGHRA, CDR2 YSYEKL. CDR3 length: 15 residues. The V gene lost 1 base and the J gene lost 8 bases, with 17 bases spanning the gap. CDR3 sequence reads: CASSQAPSLRGGYTF. Here the CDR3 DNA reads TGCGCCAGCAGCCAAGCGCCTTCCCTCAGGGGAGGCTACACCTTC.

This clonotype has a handful of counts. The chain combines TRBV9 with TRBJ2-5; 11 bases are a match to TRBD2. V lost 3 bases, J lost 5 bases, and 6 bases stayed unmatched. Germline CDR1 and CDR2: SGDLS and YYNGEE. The CDR3 spans 15 residues. The CDR3 DNA follows: TGTGCCAGCAGCGCGGGACTAGCGGAAATCGAGACCCAGTACTTC. This encodes CASSAGLAEIETQYF.

This clonotype has a handful of counts. The chain recombines TRBV29-1 with TRBJ1-1; possible D gene TRBD1, 6 bases. Germline assignment: CDR1 SQVTM and CDR2 ANQGSEA. Trimming left V 6 bases short and J 5 bases short, with 13 bases between. This CDR3 comprises 12 residues. For the CDR3, the DNA is TGCAGCGTGGAGCAAGGGGGGACTGAAGCTTTCTTT. This translates into CSVEQGGTEAFF.

This chain connects TRBV11-3 to TRBJ1-1; no definite D call. CDR3 length: 17 amino acids. The germline V and J ends were trimmed by 2 bases and 1 base, with 17 bases remaining between them. Germline V gene lookup returns CDR1 SGHNT and CDR2 YENEEA. CDR3 DNA sequence: TGTGCCAGCAGCTTACTAGGGCCAGGAAGGGCGAACACTGAAGCTTTCTTT. Protein sequence: CASSLLGPGRANTEAFF.

This chain links TRBV4-1 with TRBJ1-2; 9 bases align to TRBD1. V shed 3 bases, J shed 7 bases, and the junction held 9 bases outside the gene matches. The CDR3 loop spans 15 amino acids. Germline V gives CDR1 MGHRA, CDR2 YSYEKL. CDR3 sequence reads: CASSHRLGQGFGYTF. The CDR3 region has the DNA TGCGCCAGCAGCCACCGACTGGGACAGGGCTTTGGCTACACCTTC.